This T cell receptor (beta chain) came from a study of post-analysis software for immune sequencing data (dated by TCRdb to between 2014 and 2017). Regarding the research as a whole: Recorded disease courses included relapsing-remitting, secondary progressive and progressive-relapsing multiple sclerosis, with some patients lacking subtype annotation. The multiple sclerosis patient repertoires were compared with ten to eleven previously published healthy control repertoires from donors aged about 6 to 26 years. A subset of samples was prepared in parallel using single-end sample barcoding, then pooled and co-amplified after Illumina adapter ligation.

The method behind the library was PCR. The sequencer was an Illumina HiSeq 2500. Unique molecular identifiers were incorporated into TCR beta cDNA libraries to reduce PCR and sequencing biases. Every 1 to 10 million input T cells yielded some 500,000 cDNA molecules, meaning each molecule approximated one T cell. The same protocol used for the earlier healthy control dataset was applied to prepare and sequence the patient libraries. Within a given batch, samples were prepared together, multiplexed and sequenced on the same HiSeq lane. As for the original processing: Raw barcoded reads were processed with MIGEC, and single-read molecular identifier groups were discarded before consensus assembly and CDR3 extraction. Clonotype tables were post-analysed with VDJtools, and diversity was normalized by down-sampling all datasets to the smallest sample size. Repertoire overlap clustering matched CDR3 amino acid but not nucleotide sequences to correct batch-related cross-sample contamination. The raw public data were reprocessed by TCRdb itself: fastp quality trimming at Q25, MiXCR clonotype calling, in-frame beta chains only. Every distinct CDR3 protein forms one entry, paired with its most common genes and DNA. These V and J calls are TCRdb output, not the study's own analysis. The sample table shows approximately 440,000 distinct CDR3 sequences, and approximately 45% are seen once. The ten largest clones represent about 12% of the sample.

Results and caveats for the whole study, not just this receptor: Strong co-clustering of samples prepared in the same batch was shown by direct clustering with F measure, prompting a batch-effect correction. Multiple sclerosis patients had significantly lower normalized Chao1 diversity than controls, a result that suggests substantial peripheral T-cell clonal expansion. Significantly higher frequencies in patients than in controls were found for roughly 5 TRBV segments, including TRBV5-6, TRBV5-1 and TRBV20-1. The multiple sclerosis patient group was slightly younger than the control group.

To demonstrate the VDJtools post-analysis software, TCR beta repertoires were profiled from the peripheral blood of about a dozen young patients with multiple sclerosis. Multiple sclerosis patients were children and adolescents aged about 6 to 16 years. Trimming takes 0 bases from V and 6 bases from J, and the germline ends sit 6 bases apart. There are 13 amino acids in the CDR3, from cysteine to phenylalanine inclusive. The DNA shown is the 39-base CDR3, in frame from base 1. Note on this clonotype: The antigen it recognizes is unknown. Base quality data are lacking; no much larger clone is found one base away.

The receptor's source is a girl aged 5 to 17 with multiple sclerosis. Input material: blood. Here the chain combines TRBV12-3 or TRBV12-4 and TRBJ1-5, and TRBD1 may be the D gene, going by 5 matching bases. The sequence in DNA is TGTGCCAGCAGTTTAGCCGGGGCTCAGCCCCAGCATTTT. Translated, this gives CASSLAGAQPQHF.